These 11 T cell receptor beta chains share one sample of origin, sequenced in a study of blood T cell repertoires in COVID-19. Assay: immunoSEQ multiplex PCR; the TCRdb copy retains only in-frame clones and omits some. Of around 160,000 clones in the sample, 84% were seen once. Sequenced sample: PBMCs or T cells enriched from blood (not recorded which). Receptors originate from a woman in her 50s who had been exposed to COVID-19.

This clone was picked up a small number of times. The V and J genes are TRBV2 and TRBJ2-1, with D perhaps matching TRBD1 (6 bases). The germline V and J ends were trimmed by 7 bases and 7 bases, with 11 bases remaining between them. This CDR3 is built from 12 residues. The germline V gene encodes CDR1 SNHLY and CDR2 FYNNEI. The CDR3 nucleotides read TGTGCCAGCAAAACAGGGTTGAATGAGCAGTTCTTC. This sequence encodes CASKTGLNEQFF. The variable domain in full, completed from reference TRBV2 and TRBJ2-1, reads EPEVTQTPSHQVTQMGQEVILRCVPISNHLYFYWYRQILGQKVEFLVSFYNNEISEKSEIFDDQFSVERPDGSNFTLKIRSTKLEDSAMYFCASKTGLNEQFFGPGTRLTVL.

V usage is TRBV12-3 or TRBV12-4 and J usage is TRBJ1-2; D remains unclear. The CDR3 length is 13 residues. The V gene lost 3 bases and the J gene lost 5 bases, with 10 bases spanning the gap. The CDR3 coding sequence is TGTGCCAGCAGTTTTGCGGGGAAATATGGCTACACCTTC. It translates to CASSFAGKYGYTF.

The rearrangement uses TRBV7-9 and TRBJ2-7, with a tentative D call TRBD1 (6 bases). Germline V lookup: CDR1 SEHNR, CDR2 FQNEAQ (reference sequence). Trimming left V 4 bases short and J 7 bases short, with 20 bases between. This CDR3 contains 15 residues. CDR3 nucleotide sequence: TGTGCCAGCAGCTCGCCCGTCTCCGGGACAAAGGAGCAGTACTTC. This codes for CASSSPVSGTKEQYF.

The table lists this clone with a few counts. The chain couples TRBV11-2 to TRBJ2-2; 9 nucleotides align to TRBD2. This CDR3 comprises 17 residues. After removal of 0 bases from V and 5 bases from J, the junction contained 7 bases not matched to a gene. Germline CDR1 is SGHAT and CDR2 is FQNNGV. In DNA, the CDR3 is TGTGCCAGCAGCTTAGATCGCGGGGGGGCTGGAACCGGGGAGCTGTTTTTT. Amino acids: CASSLDRGGAGTGELFF.

The chain has TRBV3-1 (or the pseudogene TRBV3-2) and TRBJ2-1; 10 bases fit TRBD2. The CDR3 loop spans 17 amino acids. Germline CDR1 and CDR2: LGHDT and YNNKEL (reference sequence). The V gene end was trimmed by 2 bases and the J gene end by 10 bases; junction bases not matched to a gene: 14. The CDR3 region has the DNA TGTGCCAGCAGCCAATCCCGGACTAGCGGAGTCCTTGGGGAGCAGTTCTTC. It encodes CASSQSRTSGVLGEQFF.

The chain combines TRBV6-5 with TRBJ2-7, with D possibly matching TRBD1 (5 bases). From germline, CDR1 is MNHEY and CDR2 SVGAGI. This CDR3 spans 12 amino acids. V lost 6 bases and J lost 6, with 12 bases in between. DNA of the CDR3: TGTGCCAGCAGGCCAGGGCCGGTCGAGCAGTACTTC. It specifies CASRPGPVEQYF.

The chain is built from TRBV9 and TRBJ2-3, with 10 bases fitting TRBD2. The V gene end was trimmed by 0 bases and the J gene end by 5 bases; junction bases not matched to a gene: 9. The CDR3 loop spans 17 amino acids. Germline assignment: CDR1 SGDLS and CDR2 YYNGEE. The CDR3, as DNA: TGTGCCAGCAGCGTAGATCCAAGCGGGGGGGCTCAAGATACGCAGTATTTT. This translates into CASSVDPSGGAQDTQYF.

V gene TRBV7-9 combines with J gene TRBJ1-2; TRBD1 matches 7 bases. J lost 1 base, V lost 5 bases, and 1 base had no gene match. The germline V gene has CDR1 SEHNR and CDR2 FQNEAQ (reference sequence). This CDR3 has 13 amino acids. CDR3 sequence reads: CASSRQGNYGYTF. The CDR3 DNA reads TGTGCCAGCAGCCGACAGGGTAACTATGGCTACACCTTC.

This chain uses TRBV7-2 with TRBJ1-6; 8 bases map to TRBD1. Trimming took 3 bases from V and 8 from J; bases not matched to a gene: 3. Germline CDR1 is SGHTA and CDR2 is FQGNSA. The CDR3 loop spans 14 amino acids. The DNA for the CDR3 is TGTGCCAGCAGCTTTGGACAGGGCCATTCACCCCTCCACTTT. Translated, it gives CASSFGQGHSPLHF.

The chain has TRBV7-2 and TRBJ2-3, with 7 nucleotides matching TRBD2. Germline V gene data show CDR1 as SGHTA and CDR2 as FQGNSA. Germline trimming cut 4 bases from V and 3 bases from J; bases unmatched to any gene: 4. The CDR3 covers 14 residues. In DNA form, the CDR3 reads TGTGCCAGCAGCTGGGGGGGGAGAACAGATACGCAGTATTTT. As protein: CASSWGGRTDTQYF.

The chain is built from TRBV18 and TRBJ1-2; no reliable D call. Germline lookup yields CDR1 KGHSH and CDR2 LQKENI. CDR3 size: 13 residues. V was shortened by 2 bases and J by 5 bases, with 9 bases between the two germline ends. DNA for the CDR3: TGTGCCAGCTCACCATCTCGCGAGTATGGCTACACCTTC. Translation gives CASSPSREYGYTF.